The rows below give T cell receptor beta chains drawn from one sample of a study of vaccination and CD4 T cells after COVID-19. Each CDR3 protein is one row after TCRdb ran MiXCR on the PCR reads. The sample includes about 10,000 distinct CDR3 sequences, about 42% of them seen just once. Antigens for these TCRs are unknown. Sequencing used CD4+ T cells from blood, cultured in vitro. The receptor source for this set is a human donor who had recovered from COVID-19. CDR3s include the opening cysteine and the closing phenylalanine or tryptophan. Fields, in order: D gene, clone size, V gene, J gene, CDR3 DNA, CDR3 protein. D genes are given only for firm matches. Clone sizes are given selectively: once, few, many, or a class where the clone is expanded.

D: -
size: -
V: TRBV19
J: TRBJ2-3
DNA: TGTGCCAGTTCCTTAAGAGATAGCACAGATACGCAGTATTTT
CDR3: CASSLRDSTDTQYF

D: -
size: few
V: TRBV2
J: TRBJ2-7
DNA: TGTGCCAGCAGATGGGGCCGATCCTACGAGCAGTACTTC
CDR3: CASRWGRSYEQYF

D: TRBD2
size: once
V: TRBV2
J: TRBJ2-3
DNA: TGTGCCAGCAGTCCTATCCGACTAGCGGGGGCCACAGATACGCAGTATTTT
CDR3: CASSPIRLAGATDTQYF

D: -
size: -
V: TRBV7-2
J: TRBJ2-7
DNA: TGTGCCAGCAGCCATTACTGGGGGGCGTTCGCCTACGAGCAGTACTTC
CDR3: CASSHYWGAFAYEQYF

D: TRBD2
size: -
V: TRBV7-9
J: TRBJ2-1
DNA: TGTGCCAGCAGCCAACCCGGGACTAGCGGGGGGCTGTCCTACAATGAGCAGTTCTTC
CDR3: CASSQPGTSGGLSYNEQFF

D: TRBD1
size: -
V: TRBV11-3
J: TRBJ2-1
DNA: TGTGCCAGCAGGGGACAGACAGCCAATGAGCAGTTCTTC
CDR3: CASRGQTANEQFF

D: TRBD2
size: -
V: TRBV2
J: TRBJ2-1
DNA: TGTGCCAGCAACCAGCGGGGGGCCGATGAGCAGTTCTTC
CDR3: CASNQRGADEQFF

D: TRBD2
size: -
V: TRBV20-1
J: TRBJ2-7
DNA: TGCAGTGCTAAGCCCCCCCCTCGGCGGGGGGCCTCCTACGAGCAGTACTTC
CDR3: CSAKPPPRRGASYEQYF

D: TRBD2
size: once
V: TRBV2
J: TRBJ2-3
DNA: TGTGCCAGCAGTGGACTGGCGGGGGGGAGCACAGATACGCAGTATTTT
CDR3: CASSGLAGGSTDTQYF

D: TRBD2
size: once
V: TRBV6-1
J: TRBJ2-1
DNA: TGTGCCAGCAGCCATAGGACTAGCGGGAGGGGCAATGAGCAGTTCTTC
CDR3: CASSHRTSGRGNEQFF

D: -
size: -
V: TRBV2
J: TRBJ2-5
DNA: TGTGCCAGCAGGGAACAGGGAGACCAAGAGACCCAGTACTTC
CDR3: CASREQGDQETQYF

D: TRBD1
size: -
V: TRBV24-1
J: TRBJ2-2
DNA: TGTGCCACCAGTGACGGGACAGGGAGGACCGGGGAGCTGTTTTTT
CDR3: CATSDGTGRTGELFF

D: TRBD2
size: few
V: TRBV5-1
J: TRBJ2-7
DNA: TGCGCCAGCAACTGGGGCGGGGGATCCAACGAGCAGTACTTC
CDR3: CASNWGGGSNEQYF

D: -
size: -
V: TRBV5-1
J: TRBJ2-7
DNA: TGCGCCAGCAGCCTGAGCCCCGGGACCGGCTCCTACGAGCAGTACTTC
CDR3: CASSLSPGTGSYEQYF

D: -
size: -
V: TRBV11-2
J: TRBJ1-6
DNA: TGTGCCAGCAGCTTAGATCTGTCCGGTAATTCACCCCTCCACTTT
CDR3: CASSLDLSGNSPLHF

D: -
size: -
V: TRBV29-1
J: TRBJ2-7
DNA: TGCAGCGTTGATGGTCCGGCAGGCCCCTACGAGCAGTACTTC
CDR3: CSVDGPAGPYEQYF

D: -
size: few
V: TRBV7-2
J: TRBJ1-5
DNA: TGTGCCAGCAGCTTAGGTGTCAGGGAAAATCAGCCCCAGCATTTT
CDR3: CASSLGVRENQPQHF

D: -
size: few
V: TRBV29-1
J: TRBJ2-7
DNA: TGCAGCGCAGATGGGCAGTCCGGCGAGCAGTACTTC
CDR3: CSADGQSGEQYF

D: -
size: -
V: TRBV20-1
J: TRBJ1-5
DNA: TGCAGTGCTAGATCGGCCAATCAGCCCCAGCGTTTT
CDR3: CSARSANQPQRF

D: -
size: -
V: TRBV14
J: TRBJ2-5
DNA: TGTGCCAGCAGCCAATCGGGAAGGGGGGGGCAAGAGACCCAGTACTTC
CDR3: CASSQSGRGGQETQYF

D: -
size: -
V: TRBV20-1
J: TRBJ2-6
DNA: TGCAGTGCTAGAGGCTCTGGGGCCAACGTCCTGACTTTC
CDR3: CSARGSGANVLTF

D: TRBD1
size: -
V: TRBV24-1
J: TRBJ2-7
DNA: TGTGCCACCAGCCCGGGACAGGGCGACTACGAGCAGTACTTC
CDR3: CATSPGQGDYEQYF

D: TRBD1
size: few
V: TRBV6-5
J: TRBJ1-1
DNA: TGTGCCAGCAGTTATCTAAGACAGGGCTTGGGCACTGAAGCTTTCTTT
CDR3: CASSYLRQGLGTEAFF

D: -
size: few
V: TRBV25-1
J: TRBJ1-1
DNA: TGTGCCAGCAGCCACAGGGCGGGGGGAGGCACTGAAGCTTTCTTT
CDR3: CASSHRAGGGTEAFF

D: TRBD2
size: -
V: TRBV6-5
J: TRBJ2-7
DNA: TGTGCCAGCAGTTACTCCCAGACTAGCGGGAGGCCCTACGAGCAGTACTTC
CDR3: CASSYSQTSGRPYEQYF

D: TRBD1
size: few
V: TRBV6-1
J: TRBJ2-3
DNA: TGTGCCAGCACTATGACAGGGTTGTCAGATACGCAGTATTTT
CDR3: CASTMTGLSDTQYF

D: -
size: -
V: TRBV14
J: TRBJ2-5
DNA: TGTGCCAGCAGCCAAGTAACGGGTGAGACCCAGTACTTC
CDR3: CASSQVTGETQYF

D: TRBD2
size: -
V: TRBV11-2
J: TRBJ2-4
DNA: TGTGCCAGCAGGTCCGCGGGGGGAAACATTCAGTACTTC
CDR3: CASRSAGGNIQYF

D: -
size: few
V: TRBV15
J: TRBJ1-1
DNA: TGTGCCACCAGCTATGCCCCCAATACTGAAGCTTTCTTT
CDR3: CATSYAPNTEAFF

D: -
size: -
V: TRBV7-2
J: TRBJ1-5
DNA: TGTGCCAGCAGCTTAGGTAGGGGCTATGGGGTGTATCAGCCCCAGCATTTT
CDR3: CASSLGRGYGVYQPQHF

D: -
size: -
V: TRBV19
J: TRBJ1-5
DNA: TGTGCCAGTAGTATAGACAGGGCCGGCAATCAGCCCCAGCATTTT
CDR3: CASSIDRAGNQPQHF

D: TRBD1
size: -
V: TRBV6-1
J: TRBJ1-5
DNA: TGTGCCAGTGGGACAGGGCTCGATCAGCCCCAGCATTTT
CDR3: CASGTGLDQPQHF

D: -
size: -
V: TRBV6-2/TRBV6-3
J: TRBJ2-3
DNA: TGTGCCAGCAGTTACTCGATGAGCACAGATACGCAGTATTTT
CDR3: CASSYSMSTDTQYF

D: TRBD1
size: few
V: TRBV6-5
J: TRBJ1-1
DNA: TGTGCCAGCAGTTACTCGCCGGACAGGGGGGGCACTGAAGCTTTCTTT
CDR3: CASSYSPDRGGTEAFF

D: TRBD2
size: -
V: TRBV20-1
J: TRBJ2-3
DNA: TGCAGTGCTAGGCTAGCGGGGGGCACAGATACGCAGTATTTT
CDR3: CSARLAGGTDTQYF

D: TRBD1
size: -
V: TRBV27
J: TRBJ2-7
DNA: TGTGCCAGCAGTTCCCCGGGACAGGGGGCTGGGGAGCAGTACTTC
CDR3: CASSSPGQGAGEQYF

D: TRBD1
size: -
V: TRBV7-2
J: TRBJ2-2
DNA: TGTGCCAGCAGCAGGGACAGGGCCTTCGGGAACACCGGGGAGCTGTTTTTT
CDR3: CASSRDRAFGNTGELFF

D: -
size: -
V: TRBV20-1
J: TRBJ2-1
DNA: TGCAGTGCTAGAGATCTCAGAGGGAGCACCTACAATGAGCAGTTCTTC
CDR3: CSARDLRGSTYNEQFF

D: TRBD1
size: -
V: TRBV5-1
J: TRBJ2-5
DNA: TGCGCCAGCAGCTTTGGACAGGGTAAAGAGACCCAGTACTTC
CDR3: CASSFGQGKETQYF

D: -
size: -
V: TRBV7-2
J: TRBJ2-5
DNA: TGTGCCAGCAGCAGCTCGCAGATTCCCAGGGCGCTAAGAGAGACCCAGTACTTC
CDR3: CASSSSQIPRALRETQYF

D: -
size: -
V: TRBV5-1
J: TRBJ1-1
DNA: TGCGCCAGCAGCTTGGCACAGTTGAACACTGAAGCTTTCTTT
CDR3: CASSLAQLNTEAFF

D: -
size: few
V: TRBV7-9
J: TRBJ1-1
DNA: TGTGCCAGCAGCCTAACAGGCAGGGCTCGGACTGAAGCTTTCTTT
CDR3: CASSLTGRARTEAFF

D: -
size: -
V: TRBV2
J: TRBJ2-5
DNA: TGTGCCAGCAGTGAAGACTCCCAAGAGACCCAGTACTTC
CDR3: CASSEDSQETQYF

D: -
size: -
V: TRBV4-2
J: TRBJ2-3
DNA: TGTGCCACCAGCTCACGGGATGGGGCAGATACGCAGTATTTT
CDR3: CATSSRDGADTQYF

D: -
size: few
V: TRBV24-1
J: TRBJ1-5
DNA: TGTGCCACCAGTGATTCGACGTTTCTAGGTCAGCCCCAGCATTTT
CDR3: CATSDSTFLGQPQHF

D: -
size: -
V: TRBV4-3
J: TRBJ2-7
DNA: TGCGCCAGCAGCCAAGAGGACAGTTACGAGCAGTACTTC
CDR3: CASSQEDSYEQYF

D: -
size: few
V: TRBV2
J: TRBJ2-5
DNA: TGTGCCAGCAGGCCCAACAGGGGGGGACAAGAGACCCAGTACTTC
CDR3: CASRPNRGGQETQYF

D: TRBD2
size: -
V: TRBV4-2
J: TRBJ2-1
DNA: TGTGCCAGCAGCCAGCCCGGGACTAGCGGGACCAATGAGCAGTTCTTC
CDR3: CASSQPGTSGTNEQFF

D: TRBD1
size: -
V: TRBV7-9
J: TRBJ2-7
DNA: TGTGCCAGCAGCCCTTCCCGGGACAGTACCCCCTACGAGCAGTACTTC
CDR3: CASSPSRDSTPYEQYF

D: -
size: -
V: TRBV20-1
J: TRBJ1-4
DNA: TGCAGTGCTACCCAGGACAGTGCAACTAATGAAAAACTGTTTTTT
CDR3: CSATQDSATNEKLFF

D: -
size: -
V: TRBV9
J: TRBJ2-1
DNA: TGTGCCAGCAGCGTAGAAGGGACGAGTAATGAGCAGTTCTTC
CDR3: CASSVEGTSNEQFF

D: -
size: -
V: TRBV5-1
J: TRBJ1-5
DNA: TGCGCCAGCAGTCCACAGGGAATCGGACAGCCCCAGCATTTT
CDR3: CASSPQGIGQPQHF

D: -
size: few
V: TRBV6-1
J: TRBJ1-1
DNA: TGTGCCAGCAGTAACAGGGAGACCACTGAAGCTTTCTTT
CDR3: CASSNRETTEAFF